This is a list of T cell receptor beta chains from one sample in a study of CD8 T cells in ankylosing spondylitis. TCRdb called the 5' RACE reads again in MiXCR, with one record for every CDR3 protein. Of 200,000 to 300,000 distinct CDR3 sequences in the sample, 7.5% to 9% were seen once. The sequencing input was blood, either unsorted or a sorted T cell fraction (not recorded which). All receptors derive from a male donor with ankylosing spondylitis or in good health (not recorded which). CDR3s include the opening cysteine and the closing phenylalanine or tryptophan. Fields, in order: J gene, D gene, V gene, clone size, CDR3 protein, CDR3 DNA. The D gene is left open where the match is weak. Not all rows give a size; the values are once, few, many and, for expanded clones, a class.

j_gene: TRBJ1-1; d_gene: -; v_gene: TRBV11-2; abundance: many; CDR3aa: CASSHPHSTEAFF; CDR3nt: TGTGCCAGCAGCCACCCCCATAGCACTGAAGCTTTCTTT
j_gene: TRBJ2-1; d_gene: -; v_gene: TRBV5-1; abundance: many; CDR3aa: CASSLAESVSNEQFF; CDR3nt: TGCGCCAGCAGCTTGGCTGAATCCGTCTCCAATGAGCAGTTCTTC
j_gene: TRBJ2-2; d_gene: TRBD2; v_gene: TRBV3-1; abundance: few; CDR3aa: CASSHRLAVTGELFF; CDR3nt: TGTGCCAGCAGCCACCGGCTAGCGGTCACCGGGGAGCTGTTTTTT
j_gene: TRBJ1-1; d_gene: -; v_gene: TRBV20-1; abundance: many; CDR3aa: CSASGIGRGTEAFF; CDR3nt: TGCAGTGCTTCCGGGATTGGGAGAGGGACTGAAGCTTTCTTT
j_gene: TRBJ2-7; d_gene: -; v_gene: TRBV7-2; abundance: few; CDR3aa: CASSLDSTYEQYF; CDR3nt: TGTGCCAGCAGCTTAGACTCTACCTACGAGCAGTACTTC
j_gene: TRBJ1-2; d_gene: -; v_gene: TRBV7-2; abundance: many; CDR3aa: CASSLTPPEDGYTF; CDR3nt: TGTGCCAGCAGCCTGACACCCCCGGAGGATGGCTACACCTTC
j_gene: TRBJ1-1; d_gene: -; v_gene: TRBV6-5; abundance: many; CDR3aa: CASSSWTGPYTEAFF; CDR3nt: TGTGCCAGCAGTTCCTGGACCGGGCCCTACACTGAAGCTTTCTTT
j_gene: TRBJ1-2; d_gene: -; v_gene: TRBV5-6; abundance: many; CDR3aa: CASSLEPENYGYTF; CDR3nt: TGTGCCAGCAGCTTGGAACCGGAGAACTATGGCTACACCTTC
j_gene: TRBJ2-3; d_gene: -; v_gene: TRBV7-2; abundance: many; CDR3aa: CASPTPWGTDTQYF; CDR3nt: TGTGCCAGCCCCACTCCCTGGGGCACAGATACGCAGTATTTT
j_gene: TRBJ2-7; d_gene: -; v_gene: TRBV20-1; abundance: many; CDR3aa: CSAISSWVSTAYYEQYF; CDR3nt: TGCAGTGCTATTAGCTCCTGGGTTTCGACAGCCTACTACGAGCAGTACTTC
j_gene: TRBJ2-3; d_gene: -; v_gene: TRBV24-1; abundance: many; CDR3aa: CATSDPQGGTDTQYF; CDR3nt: TGTGCCACCAGTGACCCACAGGGTGGCACAGATACGCAGTATTTT
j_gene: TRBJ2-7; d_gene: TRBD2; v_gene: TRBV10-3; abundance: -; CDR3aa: CAIRPAGGIYEQYF; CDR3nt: TGTGCCATCAGGCCAGCGGGAGGGATTTACGAGCAGTACTTC
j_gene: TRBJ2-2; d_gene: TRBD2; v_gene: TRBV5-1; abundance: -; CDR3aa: CANSSRETGELFF; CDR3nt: TGCGCCAACAGCTCGCGGGAGACCGGGGAGCTGTTTTTT
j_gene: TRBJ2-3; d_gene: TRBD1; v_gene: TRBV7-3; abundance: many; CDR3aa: CASSQGGQGAPDTQYF; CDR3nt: TGTGCCAGCAGTCAAGGGGGACAGGGGGCTCCAGATACGCAGTATTTT
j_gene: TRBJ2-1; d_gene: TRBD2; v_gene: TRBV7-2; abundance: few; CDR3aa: CASSVTSGGNNEQFF; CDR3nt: TGTGCCAGCAGCGTGACTAGCGGGGGGAACAATGAGCAGTTCTTC
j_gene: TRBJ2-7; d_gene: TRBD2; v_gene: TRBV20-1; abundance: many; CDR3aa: CSASMGLAGYEQYF; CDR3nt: TGCAGTGCCTCCATGGGACTAGCGGGGTACGAGCAGTACTTC
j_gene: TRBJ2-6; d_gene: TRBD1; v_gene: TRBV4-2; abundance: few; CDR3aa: CASSQGTGSGANVLTF; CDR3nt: TGTGCCAGCAGCCAAGGGACAGGGTCCGGGGCCAACGTCCTGACTTTC
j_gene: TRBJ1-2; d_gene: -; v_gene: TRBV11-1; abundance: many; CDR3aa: CASSLHGAGYSYLNYGYTF; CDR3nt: TGTGCCAGCAGCTTGCACGGGGCGGGATACTCATACCTTAACTATGGCTACACCTTC
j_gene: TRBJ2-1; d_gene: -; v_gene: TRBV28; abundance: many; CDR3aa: CASRSSRDNEQFF; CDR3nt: TGTGCCAGCAGGAGTAGCAGGGACAATGAGCAGTTCTTC
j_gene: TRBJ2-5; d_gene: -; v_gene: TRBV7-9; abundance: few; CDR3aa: CASSLDGPSGETQYF; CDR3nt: TGTGCCAGCAGCTTGGACGGCCCTTCCGGGGAGACCCAGTACTTC
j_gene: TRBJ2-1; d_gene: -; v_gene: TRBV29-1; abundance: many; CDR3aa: CSVYGTQGHEQFF; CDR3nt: TGCAGCGTTTACGGGACTCAGGGACATGAGCAGTTCTTC
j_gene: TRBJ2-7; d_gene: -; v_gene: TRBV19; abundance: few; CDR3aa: CASSNGRGDEQYF; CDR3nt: TGTGCCAGTAGTAATGGACGCGGAGACGAGCAGTACTTC
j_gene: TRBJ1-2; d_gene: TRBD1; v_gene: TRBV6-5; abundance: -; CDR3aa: CASSTGGGYTF; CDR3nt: TGTGCCAGCAGCACAGGGGGTGGCTACACCTTC
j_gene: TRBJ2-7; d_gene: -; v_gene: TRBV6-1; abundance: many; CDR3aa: CASSSPERSSYEQYF; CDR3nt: TGTGCCAGCAGCTCCCCCGAACGGAGCTCCTACGAGCAGTACTTC
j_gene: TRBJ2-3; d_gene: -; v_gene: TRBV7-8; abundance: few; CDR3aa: CASTPLGAPDTQYF; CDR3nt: TGTGCCAGCACCCCGTTGGGGGCTCCAGATACGCAGTATTTT
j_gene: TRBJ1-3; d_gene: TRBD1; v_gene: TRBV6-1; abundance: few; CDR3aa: CASKDRGRGNTIYF; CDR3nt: TGTGCCAGCAAGGACAGGGGGAGAGGAAACACCATATATTTT
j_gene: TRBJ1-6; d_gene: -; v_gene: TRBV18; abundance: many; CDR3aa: CASSPYVDNSPLHF; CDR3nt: TGTGCCAGCTCACCATATGTAGATAATTCACCCCTCCACTTT
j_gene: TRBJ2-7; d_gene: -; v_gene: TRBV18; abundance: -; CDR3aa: CASSSSGTGSPEQYF; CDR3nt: TGTGCCAGCTCATCATCCGGGACTGGGTCGCCCGAGCAGTACTTC
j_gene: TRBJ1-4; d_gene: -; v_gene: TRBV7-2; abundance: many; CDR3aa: CASSLKWGNEKLFF; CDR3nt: TGTGCCAGCAGCTTAAAGTGGGGGAATGAAAAACTGTTTTTT
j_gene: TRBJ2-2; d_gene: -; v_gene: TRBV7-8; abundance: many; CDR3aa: CASSLNPGAAGELFF; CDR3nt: TGTGCCAGCAGCTTAAACCCGGGGGCGGCCGGGGAGCTGTTTTTT
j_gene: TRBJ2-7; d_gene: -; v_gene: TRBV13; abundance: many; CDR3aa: CASSRAYEQYF; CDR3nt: TGTGCCAGCAGCCGAGCCTACGAGCAGTACTTC
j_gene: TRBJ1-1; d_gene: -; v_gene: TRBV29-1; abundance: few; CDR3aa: CSVEGGLGNTEAFF; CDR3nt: TGCAGCGTTGAAGGAGGTTTAGGGAACACTGAAGCTTTCTTT
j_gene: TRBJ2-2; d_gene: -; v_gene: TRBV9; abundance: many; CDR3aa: CASSPRQGETGELFF; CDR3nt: TGTGCCAGCAGCCCCCGGCAGGGCGAGACCGGGGAGCTGTTTTTT
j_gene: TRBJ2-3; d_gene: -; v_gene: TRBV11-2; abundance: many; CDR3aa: CASSSRLTGSDTQYF; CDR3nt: TGTGCCAGCAGCTCCCGGCTGACAGGATCCGATACGCAGTATTTT
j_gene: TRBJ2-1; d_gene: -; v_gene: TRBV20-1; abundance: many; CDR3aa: CSARDVLSKLNEQFF; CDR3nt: TGCAGTGCTAGAGATGTCTTGTCCAAGTTGAATGAGCAGTTCTTC
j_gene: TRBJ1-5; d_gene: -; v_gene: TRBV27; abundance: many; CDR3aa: CASSFAGNNQPQHF; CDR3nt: TGTGCCAGCAGTTTTGCCGGTAACAATCAGCCCCAGCATTTT
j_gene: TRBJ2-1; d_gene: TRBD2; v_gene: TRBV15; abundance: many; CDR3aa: CATSSRLAGEQFF; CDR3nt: TGTGCCACCAGCAGCCGACTAGCTGGTGAGCAGTTCTTC
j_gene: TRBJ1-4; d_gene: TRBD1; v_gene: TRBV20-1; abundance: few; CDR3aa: CSAGTVQALGEKLFF; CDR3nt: TGCAGTGCTGGGACAGTCCAGGCGTTAGGTGAAAAACTGTTTTTT
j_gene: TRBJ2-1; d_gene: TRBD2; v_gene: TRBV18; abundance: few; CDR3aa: CASSLRTSGGANEQFF; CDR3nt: TGTGCCAGCTCACTAAGAACTAGCGGGGGGGCCAATGAGCAGTTCTTC
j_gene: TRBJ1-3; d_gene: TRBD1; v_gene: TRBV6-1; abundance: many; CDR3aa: CASSVQGSSGNTIYF; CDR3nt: TGTGCCAGCAGCGTACAGGGGTCCTCTGGAAACACCATATATTTT
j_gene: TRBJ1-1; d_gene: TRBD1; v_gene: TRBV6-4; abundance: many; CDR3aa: CASSPGGQGVRAFF; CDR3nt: TGTGCCAGCAGTCCAGGGGGACAGGGGGTTAGAGCTTTCTTT
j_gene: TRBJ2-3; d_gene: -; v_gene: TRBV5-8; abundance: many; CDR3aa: CASSSGIVTDTQYF; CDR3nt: TGTGCCAGCAGCTCAGGGATTGTCACAGATACGCAGTATTTT
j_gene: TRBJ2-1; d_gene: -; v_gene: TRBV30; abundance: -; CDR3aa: CAWGDFNNEQFF; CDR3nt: TGTGCCTGGGGGGACTTCAACAATGAGCAGTTCTTC
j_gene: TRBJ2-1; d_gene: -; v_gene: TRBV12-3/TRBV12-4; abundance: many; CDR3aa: CASSLAGGPYNEQFF; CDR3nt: TGTGCCAGCAGTTTAGCGGGGGGACCTTACAATGAGCAGTTCTTC
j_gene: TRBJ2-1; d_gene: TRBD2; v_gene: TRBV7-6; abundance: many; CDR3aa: CASSSSGRGVNEQFF; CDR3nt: TGTGCCAGCAGCTCAAGCGGGAGGGGTGTGAATGAGCAGTTCTTC
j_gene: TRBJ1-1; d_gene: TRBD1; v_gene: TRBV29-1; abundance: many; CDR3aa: CSVSRDRGTNTEAFF; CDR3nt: TGCAGCGTTTCCCGGGACAGGGGTACGAACACTGAAGCTTTCTTT
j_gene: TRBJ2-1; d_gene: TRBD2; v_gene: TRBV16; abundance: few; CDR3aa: CASSPGRDRSYNEQFF; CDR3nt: TGTGCCAGCAGTCCAGGGAGGGATAGATCCTACAATGAGCAGTTCTTC
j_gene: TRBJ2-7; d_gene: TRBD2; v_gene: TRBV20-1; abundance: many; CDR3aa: CSAQRGSSYEQYF; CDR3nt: TGCAGTGCGCAGCGGGGCTCCTCCTACGAGCAGTACTTC
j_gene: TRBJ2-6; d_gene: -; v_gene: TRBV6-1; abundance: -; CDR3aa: CASSGLQGSGANVLTF; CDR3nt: TGTGCCAGCAGTGGGTTACAGGGTTCCGGGGCCAACGTCCTGACTTTC
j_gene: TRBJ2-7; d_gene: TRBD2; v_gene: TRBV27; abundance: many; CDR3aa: CASRSGGPSYEQYF; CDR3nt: TGTGCCAGCAGGAGCGGGGGGCCTTCCTACGAGCAGTACTTC
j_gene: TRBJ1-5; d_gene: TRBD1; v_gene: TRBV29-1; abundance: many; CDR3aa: CSVGDGTVNQPQHF; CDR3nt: TGCAGCGTTGGGGATGGGACAGTCAATCAGCCCCAGCATTTT
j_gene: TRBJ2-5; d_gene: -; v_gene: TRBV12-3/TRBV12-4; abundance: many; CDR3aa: CASRKTVVQYF; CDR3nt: TGTGCCAGCAGAAAAACGGTAGTCCAGTACTTC
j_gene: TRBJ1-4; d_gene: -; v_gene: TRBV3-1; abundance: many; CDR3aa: CASSPGGPINEKLFF; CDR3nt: TGTGCCAGCAGCCCTGGTGGACCGATTAATGAAAAACTGTTTTTT
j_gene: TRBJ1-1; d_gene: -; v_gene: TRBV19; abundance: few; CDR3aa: CASSIDGNGRDTEAFF; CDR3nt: TGTGCCAGTAGTATAGACGGCAACGGGAGGGACACTGAAGCTTTCTTT
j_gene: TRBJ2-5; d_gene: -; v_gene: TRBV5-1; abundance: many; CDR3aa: CASSLKARTFQETQYF; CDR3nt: TGCGCCAGCAGCTTGAAGGCCAGAACTTTCCAAGAGACCCAGTACTTC